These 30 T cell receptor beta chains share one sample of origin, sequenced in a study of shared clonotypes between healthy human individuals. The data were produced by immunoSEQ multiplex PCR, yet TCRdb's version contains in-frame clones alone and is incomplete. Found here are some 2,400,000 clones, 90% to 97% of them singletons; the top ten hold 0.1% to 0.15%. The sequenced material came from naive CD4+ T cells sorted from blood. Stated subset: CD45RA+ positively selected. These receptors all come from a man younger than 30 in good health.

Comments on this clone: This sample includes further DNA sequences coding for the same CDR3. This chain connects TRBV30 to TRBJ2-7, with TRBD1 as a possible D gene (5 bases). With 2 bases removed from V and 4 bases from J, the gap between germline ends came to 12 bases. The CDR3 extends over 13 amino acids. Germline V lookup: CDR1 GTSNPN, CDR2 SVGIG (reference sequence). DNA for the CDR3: TGTGCCTGGAGTCGGCAGGGTATATACGAGCAGTACTTC. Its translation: CAWSRQGIYEQYF. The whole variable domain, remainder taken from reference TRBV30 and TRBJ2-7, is SQTIHQWPATLVQPVGSPLSLECTVEGTSNPNLYWYRQAAGRGLQLLFYSVGIGQISSEVPQNLSASRPQDRQFILSSKKLLLSDSGFYLCAWSRQGIYEQYFGPGTRLTVT.

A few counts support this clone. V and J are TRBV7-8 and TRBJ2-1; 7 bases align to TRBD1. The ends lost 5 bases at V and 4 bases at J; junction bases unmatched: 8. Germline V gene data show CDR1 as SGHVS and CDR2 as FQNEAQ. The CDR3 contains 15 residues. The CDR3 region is CASSRQGTPYNEQFF. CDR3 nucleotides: TGTGCCAGCAGCCGACAGGGAACTCCTTACAATGAGCAGTTCTTC.

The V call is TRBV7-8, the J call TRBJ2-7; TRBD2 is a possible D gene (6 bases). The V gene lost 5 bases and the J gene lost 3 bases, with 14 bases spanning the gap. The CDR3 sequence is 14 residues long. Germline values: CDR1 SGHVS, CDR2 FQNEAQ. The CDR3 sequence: CASSPEPGVYEQYF. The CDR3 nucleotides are TGTGCCAGCAGCCCGGAACCGGGGGTCTACGAGCAGTACTTC.

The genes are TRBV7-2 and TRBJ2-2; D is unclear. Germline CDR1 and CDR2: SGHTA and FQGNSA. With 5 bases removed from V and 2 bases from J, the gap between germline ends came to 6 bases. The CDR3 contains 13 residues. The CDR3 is CASSQPNTGELFF. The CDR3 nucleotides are TGTGCCAGCAGCCAACCTAACACCGGGGAGCTGTTTTTT.

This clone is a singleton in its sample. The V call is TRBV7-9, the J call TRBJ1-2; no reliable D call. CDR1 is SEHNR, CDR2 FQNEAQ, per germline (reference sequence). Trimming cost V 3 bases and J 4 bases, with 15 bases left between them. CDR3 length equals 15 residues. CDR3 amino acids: CASSFSSQVGYGYTF. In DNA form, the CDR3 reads TGTGCCAGCAGCTTTAGTAGTCAGGTCGGCTATGGCTACACCTTC.

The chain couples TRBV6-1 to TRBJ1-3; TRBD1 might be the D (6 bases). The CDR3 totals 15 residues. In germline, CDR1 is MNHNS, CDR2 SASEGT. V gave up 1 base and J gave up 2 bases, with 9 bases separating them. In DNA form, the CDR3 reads TGTGCCAGCAGTGAAGTGGGGGGGCCTGGAAACACCATATATTTT. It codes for CASSEVGGPGNTIYF.

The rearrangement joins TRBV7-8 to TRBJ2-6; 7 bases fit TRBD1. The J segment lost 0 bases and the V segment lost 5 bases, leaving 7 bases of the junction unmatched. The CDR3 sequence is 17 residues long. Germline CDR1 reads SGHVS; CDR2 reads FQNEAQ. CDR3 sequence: CASSADRLYSGANVLTF. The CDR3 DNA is TGTGCCAGCAGCGCGGACAGGCTTTACTCTGGGGCCAACGTCCTGACTTTC.

CDR3 residues: CAISESSANYGYTF. CDR3 sequence (DNA): TGTGCCATCAGTGAGTCGTCTGCCAACTATGGCTACACCTTC. J is TRBJ1-2 and V is TRBV10-3; D remains unclear. Looked up from germline, CDR1 is ENHRY and CDR2 is SYGVKD. The CDR3 covers 14 residues. V dropped 0 bases and J dropped 2 bases, with 7 bases sitting between them.

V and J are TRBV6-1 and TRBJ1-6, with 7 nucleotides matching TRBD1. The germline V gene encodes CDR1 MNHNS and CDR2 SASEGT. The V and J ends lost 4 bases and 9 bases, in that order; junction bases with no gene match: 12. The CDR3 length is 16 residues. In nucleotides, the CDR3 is TGTGCCAGCAGTGGACAGGGTTTTGCGCCCCTTTCACCCCTCCACTTT. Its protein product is CASSGQGFAPLSPLHF.

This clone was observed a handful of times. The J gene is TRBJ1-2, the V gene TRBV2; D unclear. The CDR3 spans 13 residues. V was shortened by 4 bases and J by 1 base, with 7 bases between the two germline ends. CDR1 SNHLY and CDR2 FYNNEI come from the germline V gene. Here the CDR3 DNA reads TGTGCCAGCAGTGCGAACCTTAACTATGGCTACACCTTC. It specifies CASSANLNYGYTF.

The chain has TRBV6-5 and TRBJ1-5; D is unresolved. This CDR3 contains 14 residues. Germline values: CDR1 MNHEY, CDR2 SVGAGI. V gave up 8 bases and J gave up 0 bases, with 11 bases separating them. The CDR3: CASRRSPSNQPQHF. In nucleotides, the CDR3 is TGTGCCAGCCGTCGGAGTCCTAGCAATCAGCCCCAGCATTTT.

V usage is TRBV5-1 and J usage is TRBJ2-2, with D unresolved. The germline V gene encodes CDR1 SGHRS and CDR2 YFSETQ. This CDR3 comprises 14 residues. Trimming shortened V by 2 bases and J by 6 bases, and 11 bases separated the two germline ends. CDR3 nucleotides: TGCGCCAGCAGCTTAAGTCGGAGTCCCGGGGAGCTGTTTTTT. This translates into CASSLSRSPGELFF.

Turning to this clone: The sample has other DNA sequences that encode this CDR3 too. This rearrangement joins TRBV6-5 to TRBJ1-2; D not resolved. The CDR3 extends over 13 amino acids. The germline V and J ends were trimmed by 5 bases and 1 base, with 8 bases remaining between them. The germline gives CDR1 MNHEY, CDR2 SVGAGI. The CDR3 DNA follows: TGTGCCAGCAGTACGGGTGGTAACTATGGCTACACCTTC. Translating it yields CASSTGGNYGYTF.

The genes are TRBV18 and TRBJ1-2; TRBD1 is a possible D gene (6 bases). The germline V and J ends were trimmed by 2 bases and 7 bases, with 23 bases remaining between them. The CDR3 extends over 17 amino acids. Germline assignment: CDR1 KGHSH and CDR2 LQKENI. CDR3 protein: CASSPDEDRDKFGGYTF. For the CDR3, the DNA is TGTGCCAGCTCACCAGACGAAGACCGGGACAAGTTCGGTGGCTACACCTTC. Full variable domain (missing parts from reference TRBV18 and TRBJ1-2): NAGVMQNPRHLVRRRGQEARLRCSPMKGHSHVYWYRQLPEEGLKFMVYLQKENIIDESGMPKERFSAEFPKEGPSILRIQQVVRGDSAAYFCASSPDEDRDKFGGYTFGSGTRLTVV.

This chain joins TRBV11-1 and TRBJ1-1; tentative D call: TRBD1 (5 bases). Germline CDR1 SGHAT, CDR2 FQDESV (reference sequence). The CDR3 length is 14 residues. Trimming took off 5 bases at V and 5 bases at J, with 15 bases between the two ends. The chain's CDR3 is CASSPQLRGTEAFF. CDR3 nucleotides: TGTGCCAGCAGCCCACAGCTGCGGGGGACTGAAGCTTTCTTT.

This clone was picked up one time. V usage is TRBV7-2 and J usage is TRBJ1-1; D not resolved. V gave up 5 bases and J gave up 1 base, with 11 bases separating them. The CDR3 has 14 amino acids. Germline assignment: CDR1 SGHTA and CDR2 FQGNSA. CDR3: CASSLMTANTEAFF. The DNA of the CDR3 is TGTGCCAGCAGCCTGATGACGGCGAACACTGAAGCTTTCTTT. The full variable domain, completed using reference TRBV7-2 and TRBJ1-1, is GAGVSQSPSNKVTEKGKDVELRCDPISGHTALYWYRQSLGQGLEFLIYFQGNSAPDKSGLPSDRFSAERTGGSVSTLTIQRTQQEDSAVYLCASSLMTANTEAFFGQGTRLTVV.

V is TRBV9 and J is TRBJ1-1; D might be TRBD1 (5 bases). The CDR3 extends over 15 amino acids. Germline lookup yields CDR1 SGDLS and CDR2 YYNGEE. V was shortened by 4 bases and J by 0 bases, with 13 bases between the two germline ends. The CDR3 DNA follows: TGTGCCAGCAGCCCCCGGGGGGGGTTGAACACTGAAGCTTTCTTT. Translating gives CASSPRGGLNTEAFF. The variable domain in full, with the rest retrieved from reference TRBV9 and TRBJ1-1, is DSGVTQTPKHLITATGQRVTLRCSPRSGDLSVYWYQQSLDQGLQFLIQYYNGEERAKGNILERFSAQQFPDLHSELNLSSLELGDSALYFCASSPRGGLNTEAFFGQGTRLTVV.

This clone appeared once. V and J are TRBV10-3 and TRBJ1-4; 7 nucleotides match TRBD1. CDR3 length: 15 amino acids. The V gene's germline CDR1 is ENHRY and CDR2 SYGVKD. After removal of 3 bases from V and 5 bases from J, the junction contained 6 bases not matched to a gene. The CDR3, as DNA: TGTGCCATCAGTGAAACACCGGGACAGAATGAAAAACTGTTTTTT. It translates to CAISETPGQNEKLFF.

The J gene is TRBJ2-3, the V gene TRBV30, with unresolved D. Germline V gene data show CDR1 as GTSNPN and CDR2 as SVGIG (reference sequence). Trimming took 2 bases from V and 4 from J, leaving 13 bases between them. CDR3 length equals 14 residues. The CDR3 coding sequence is TGTGCCTGGAGTCCCCGGCAGTTCGCAGATACGCAGTATTTT. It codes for CAWSPRQFADTQYF.

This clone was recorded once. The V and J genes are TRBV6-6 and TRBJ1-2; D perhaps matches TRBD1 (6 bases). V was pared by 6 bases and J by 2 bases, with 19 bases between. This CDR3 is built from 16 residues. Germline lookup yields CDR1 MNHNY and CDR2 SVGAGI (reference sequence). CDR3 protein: CASRITRDTVNYGYTF. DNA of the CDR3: TGTGCCAGCAGAATAACCCGGGACACCGTCAACTATGGCTACACCTTC.

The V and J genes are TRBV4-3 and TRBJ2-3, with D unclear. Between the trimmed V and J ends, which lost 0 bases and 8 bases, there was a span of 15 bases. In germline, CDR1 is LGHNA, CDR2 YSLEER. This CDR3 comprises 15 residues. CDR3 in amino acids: CASSQDVGLRSTQYF. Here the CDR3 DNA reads TGCGCCAGCAGCCAAGACGTAGGCTTAAGGTCTACGCAGTATTTT.

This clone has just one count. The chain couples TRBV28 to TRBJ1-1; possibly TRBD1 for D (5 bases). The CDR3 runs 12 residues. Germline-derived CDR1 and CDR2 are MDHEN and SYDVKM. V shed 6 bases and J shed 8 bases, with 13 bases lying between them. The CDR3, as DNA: TGTGCCAGCAGCCAAGCACAGGAAGAAGCTTTCTTT. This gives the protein CASSQAQEEAFF.

The CDR3 nucleotides are TGCAGCGTCGGCAATGAAAAACTGTTTTTT. This sequence encodes CSVGNEKLFF. This rearrangement joins TRBV29-1 to TRBJ1-4; no clear D gene. V lost 6 bases and J 5 bases, leaving 4 bases between the germline ends. The CDR3 sequence is 10 residues long. Germline values: CDR1 SQVTM, CDR2 ANQGSEA.

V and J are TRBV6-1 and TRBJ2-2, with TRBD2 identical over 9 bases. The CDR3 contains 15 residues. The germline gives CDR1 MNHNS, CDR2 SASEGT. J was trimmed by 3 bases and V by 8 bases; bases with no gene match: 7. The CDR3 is CASLRGGSDTGELFF. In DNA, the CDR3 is TGTGCCAGCTTGCGGGGGGGCTCGGACACCGGGGAGCTGTTTTTT.

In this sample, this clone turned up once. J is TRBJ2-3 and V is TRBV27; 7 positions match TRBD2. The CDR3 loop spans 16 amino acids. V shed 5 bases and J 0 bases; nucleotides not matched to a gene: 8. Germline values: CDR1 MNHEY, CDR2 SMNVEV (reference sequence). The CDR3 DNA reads TGTGCCAGCAGTCCTTGGGGGGGACTAAGCACAGATACGCAGTATTTT. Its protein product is CASSPWGGLSTDTQYF.

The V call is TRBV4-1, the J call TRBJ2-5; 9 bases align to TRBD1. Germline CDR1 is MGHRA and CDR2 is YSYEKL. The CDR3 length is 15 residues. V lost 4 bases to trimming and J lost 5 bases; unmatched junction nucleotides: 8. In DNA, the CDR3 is TGCGCCAGCAGCCCCACCGGGACAGGGTTCGAGACCCAGTACTTC. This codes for CASSPTGTGFETQYF.

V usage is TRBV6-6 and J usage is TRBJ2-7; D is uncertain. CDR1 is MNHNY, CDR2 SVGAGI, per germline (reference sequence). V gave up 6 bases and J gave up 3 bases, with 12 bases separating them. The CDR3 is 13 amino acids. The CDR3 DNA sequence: TGTGCCAGCAGCCCCCGGGTGTTCTACGAGCAGTACTTC. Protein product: CASSPRVFYEQYF.

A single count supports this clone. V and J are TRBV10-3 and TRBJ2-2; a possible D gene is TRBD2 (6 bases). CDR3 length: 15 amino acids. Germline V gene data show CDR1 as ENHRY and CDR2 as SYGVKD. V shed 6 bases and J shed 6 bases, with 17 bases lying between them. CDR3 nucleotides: TGTGCCATCAGCAGGGACTTCGGGGCTTCCGGGGAGCTGTTTTTT. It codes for CAISRDFGASGELFF.

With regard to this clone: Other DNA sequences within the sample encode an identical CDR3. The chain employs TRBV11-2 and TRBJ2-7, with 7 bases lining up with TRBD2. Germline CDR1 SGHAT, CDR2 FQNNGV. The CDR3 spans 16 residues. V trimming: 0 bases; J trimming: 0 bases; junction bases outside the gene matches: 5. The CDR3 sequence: CASSLDGGGFSYEQYF. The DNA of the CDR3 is TGTGCCAGCAGCTTAGACGGCGGGGGATTCTCCTACGAGCAGTACTTC.

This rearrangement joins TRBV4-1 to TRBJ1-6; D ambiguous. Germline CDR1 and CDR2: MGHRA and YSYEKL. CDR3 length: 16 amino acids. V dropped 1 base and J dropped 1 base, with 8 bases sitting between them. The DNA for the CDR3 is TGCGCCAGCAGCCAAGTCGACCGGTCCTATAATTCACCCCTCCACTTT. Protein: CASSQVDRSYNSPLHF.